Listed below are T cell receptor beta chains from one sample, sequenced in a study of shared clonotypes between healthy human individuals. The table came from immunoSEQ multiplex PCR; TCRdb's copy has only in-frame clones and leaves some out. This table has around 1.9 million clones, around 95% appearing once. The specimen sequenced was naive CD8+ T cells from PBMCs. The receptors come from a man younger than 35 in good health. Some clones in this sample may be carry-over from other donors' samples. CDR3s include the opening cysteine and the closing phenylalanine or tryptophan. The D gene is left open where the match is weak. The size of a clone is reported for some rows only, either as once, few or many, or as a class for expanded clones.

TRBD2,TRBJ2-7,TRBV19,.,CASSMRTSGYEQYF,TGTGCCAGTAGTATGCGGACTAGCGGCTACGAGCAGTACTTC
.,TRBJ1-4,TRBV15,.,CATSTRQSTNEKLFF,TGTGCCACCAGCACCCGACAGTCAACTAATGAAAAACTGTTTTTT
.,TRBJ1-2,TRBV4-2,once,CASSPHIGGADYGYTF,TGTGCCAGCAGCCCTCATATTGGGGGGGCGGACTATGGCTACACCTTC
TRBD1,TRBJ1-2,TRBV7-9,.,CASSRGGYYGYTF,TGTGCCAGCAGCAGAGGGGGCTACTATGGCTACACCTTC
.,TRBJ2-2,TRBV4-1,.,CASSQQGLGNTGELFF,TGCGCCAGCAGCCAGCAGGGGTTAGGGAACACCGGGGAGCTGTTTTTT
.,TRBJ2-3,TRBV7-6,once,CASSLAESGPDTQYF,TGTGCCAGCAGCTTAGCAGAGAGCGGACCAGATACGCAGTATTTT
TRBD1,TRBJ2-1,TRBV29-1,.,CSSKGQSVREQFF,TGCAGCTCGAAGGGACAGTCGGTCCGGGAGCAGTTCTTC
.,TRBJ2-7,TRBV9,.,CASSARGGLNEQYF,TGTGCCAGCAGCGCCCGAGGCGGTTTGAACGAGCAGTACTTC
.,TRBJ1-1,TRBV6-5,few,CASSYIPGRKSEAFF,TGTGCCAGCAGTTACATCCCGGGACGGAAGTCTGAAGCTTTCTTT
.,TRBJ2-7,TRBV5-1,.,CASSLAGDGYEQYF,TGCGCCAGCAGCTTGGCAGGGGATGGATACGAGCAGTACTTC
TRBD2,TRBJ2-3,TRBV7-2,.,CASSLPTRTSGSGADTQYF,TGTGCCAGCAGCTTACCGACACGGACTAGCGGGAGTGGTGCAGATACGCAGTATTTT
TRBD1,TRBJ1-1,TRBV4-1,.,CASSQDRETGDTEAFF,TGCGCCAGCAGCCAGGACAGGGAAACGGGGGACACTGAAGCTTTCTTT
.,TRBJ2-5,TRBV4-1,.,CASSQATLVETQYF,TGCGCCAGCAGCCAAGCTACGCTGGTGGAGACCCAGTACTTC
.,TRBJ1-1,TRBV27,.,CASRDHGLTNTEAFF,TGTGCCAGCAGGGACCATGGGCTGACGAACACTGAAGCTTTCTTT
TRBD2,TRBJ2-1,TRBV19,.,CASSSSLAGLWNEQFF,TGTGCCAGTAGTTCCAGCCTAGCGGGACTCTGGAATGAGCAGTTCTTC
.,TRBJ1-1,TRBV18,.,CASSPDRFPNTEAFF,TGTGCCAGCTCACCCGACAGGTTCCCGAACACTGAAGCTTTCTTT
.,TRBJ2-1,TRBV18,.,CASSPSVSRQGEQFF,TGTGCCAGCTCACCAAGCGTATCCCGTCAAGGTGAGCAGTTCTTC